The 4 T cell receptor beta chains reported below all come from one sample, sequenced in a study of control samples from healthy donors and cancer patients. Assay: immunoSEQ multiplex PCR; the TCRdb copy retains only in-frame clones and omits some. The sample holds 69,000 or so clones; 94% are singletons and the top ten take 2.8%. The sequencing sample was made of blood. All receptors come from a young woman in good health.

The rearrangement joins TRBV4-1 to TRBJ1-1; a possible D gene is TRBD1 (5 bases). Germline V gene sequence: CDR1 MGHRA, CDR2 YSYEKL. V lost 4 bases to trimming and J lost 9 bases, with 18 bases between them. CDR3 length equals 14 residues. The CDR3 region is CASSLTERQGKAFF. CDR3 coding DNA: TGCGCCAGCAGCCTCACCGAAAGGCAGGGAAAAGCTTTCTTT.

CDR3 bases: TGCGCCAGCAGTTCCACAGGGATGAACACTGAAGCTTTCTTT. It translates to CASSSTGMNTEAFF. The chain is built from TRBV10-1 and TRBJ1-1, with D possibly being TRBD1 (6 bases). Trimming removed 5 bases from V and 0 bases from J, with 10 bases in between. The CDR3 extends over 14 amino acids. Germline V gene data show CDR1 as WNHNN and CDR2 as SYGVQD (reference sequence).

CDR3 region: CASSYYKGTSYEQYF. The CDR3 nucleotides read TGTGCCAGCAGTTACTATAAGGGAACCTCCTACGAGCAGTACTTC. The rearrangement uses TRBV6-5 and TRBJ2-7; unclear D gene. Trimming left V 1 base short and J 0 bases short, with 10 bases between. Germline V gene data show CDR1 as MNHEY and CDR2 as SVGAGI. The CDR3 length is 15 residues.

V usage is TRBV7-2 and J usage is TRBJ2-3; D ambiguous. Germline V gene sequence: CDR1 SGHTA, CDR2 FQGNSA. The CDR3 sequence is 14 residues long. The V gene lost 5 bases and the J gene lost 1 base, with 10 bases spanning the gap. The chain's CDR3 is CASSTAVGTDTQYF. CDR3 DNA sequence: TGTGCCAGCAGCACCGCGGTGGGCACAGATACGCAGTATTTT.